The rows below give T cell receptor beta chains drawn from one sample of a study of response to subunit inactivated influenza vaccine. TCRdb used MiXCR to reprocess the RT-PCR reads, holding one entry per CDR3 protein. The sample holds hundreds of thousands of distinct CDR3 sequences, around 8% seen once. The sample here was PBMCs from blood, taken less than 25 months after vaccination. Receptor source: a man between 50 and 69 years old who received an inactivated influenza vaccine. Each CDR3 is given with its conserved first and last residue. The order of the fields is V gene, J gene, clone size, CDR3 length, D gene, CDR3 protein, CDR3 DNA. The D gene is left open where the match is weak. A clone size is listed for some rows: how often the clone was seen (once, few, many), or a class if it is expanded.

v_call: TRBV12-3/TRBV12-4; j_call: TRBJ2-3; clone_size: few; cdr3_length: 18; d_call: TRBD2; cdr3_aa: CASSSQTSLAGVSDTQYF; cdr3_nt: TGTGCCAGCAGTTCCCAAACCTCACTAGCGGGAGTGTCAGATACGCAGTATTTT
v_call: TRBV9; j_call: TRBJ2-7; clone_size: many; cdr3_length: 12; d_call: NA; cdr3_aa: CASSLLGDEQYF; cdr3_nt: TGTGCCAGCAGCCTGCTAGGGGACGAGCAGTACTTC
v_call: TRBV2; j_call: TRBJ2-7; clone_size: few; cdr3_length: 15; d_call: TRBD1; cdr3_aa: CSSSDRTGLPYEQYF; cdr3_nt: TGTTCCAGCAGTGATAGGACAGGGCTACCCTACGAGCAGTACTTC
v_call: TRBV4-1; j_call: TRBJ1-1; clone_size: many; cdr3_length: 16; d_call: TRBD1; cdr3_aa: CASSQDEAGGYTEAFF; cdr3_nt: TGCGCCAGCAGCCAAGATGAGGCAGGGGGATACACTGAAGCTTTCTTT
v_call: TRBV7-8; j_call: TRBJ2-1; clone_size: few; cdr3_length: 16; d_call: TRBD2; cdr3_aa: CASSFPMAGGLNEQFF; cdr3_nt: TGTGCCAGCAGCTTCCCTATGGCGGGAGGGTTAAATGAGCAGTTCTTC
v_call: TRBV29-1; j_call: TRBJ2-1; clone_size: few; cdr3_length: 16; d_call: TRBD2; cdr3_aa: CSVFSVKERGYNEQFF; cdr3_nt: TGCAGCGTTTTCTCTGTTAAGGAGCGGGGATACAATGAGCAGTTCTTC
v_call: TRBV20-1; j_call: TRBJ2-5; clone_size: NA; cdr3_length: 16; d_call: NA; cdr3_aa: CSARDGESATWETQYF; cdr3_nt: TGCAGTGCTAGAGATGGTGAATCAGCGACGTGGGAGACCCAGTACTTC
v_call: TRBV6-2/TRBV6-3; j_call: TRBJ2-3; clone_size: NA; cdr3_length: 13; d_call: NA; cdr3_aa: CASSSRRRDTQYF; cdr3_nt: TGTGCCAGCAGTAGTCGACGTCGAGATACGCAGTATTTT
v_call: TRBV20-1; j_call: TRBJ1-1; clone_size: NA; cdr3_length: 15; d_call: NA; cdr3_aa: CSAREISAMNTEAFF; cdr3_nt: TGCAGTGCTAGAGAAATCTCAGCTATGAACACTGAAGCTTTCTTT
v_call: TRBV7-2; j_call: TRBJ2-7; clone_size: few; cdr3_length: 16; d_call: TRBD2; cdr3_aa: CASSWGLAGVVNEQYF; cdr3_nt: TGTGCCAGCAGCTGGGGACTAGCGGGAGTGGTAAACGAGCAGTACTTC
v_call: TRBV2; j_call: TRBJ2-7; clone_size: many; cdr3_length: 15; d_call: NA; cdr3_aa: CASSEADWTVGEQYF; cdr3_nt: TGTGCCAGCAGTGAAGCAGATTGGACAGTCGGCGAGCAGTACTTC
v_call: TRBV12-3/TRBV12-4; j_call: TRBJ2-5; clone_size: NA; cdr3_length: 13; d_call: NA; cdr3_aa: CASSSSAPETQYF; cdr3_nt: TGTGCCAGCAGCTCTAGCGCTCCAGAGACCCAGTACTTC
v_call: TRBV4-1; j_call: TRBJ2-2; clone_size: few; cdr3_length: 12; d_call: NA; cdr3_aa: CASSQVRWELFF; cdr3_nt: TGCGCCAGCAGCCAAGTGAGGTGGGAGCTGTTTTTT
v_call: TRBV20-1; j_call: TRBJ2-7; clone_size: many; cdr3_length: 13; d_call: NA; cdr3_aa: CSARGLDPYEQYF; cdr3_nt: TGCAGTGCTAGAGGACTAGACCCCTACGAGCAGTACTTC
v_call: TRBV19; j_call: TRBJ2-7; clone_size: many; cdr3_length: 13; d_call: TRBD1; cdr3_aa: CASSVRQGYEQYF; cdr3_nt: TGTGCCAGTAGTGTCCGACAGGGCTACGAGCAGTACTTC